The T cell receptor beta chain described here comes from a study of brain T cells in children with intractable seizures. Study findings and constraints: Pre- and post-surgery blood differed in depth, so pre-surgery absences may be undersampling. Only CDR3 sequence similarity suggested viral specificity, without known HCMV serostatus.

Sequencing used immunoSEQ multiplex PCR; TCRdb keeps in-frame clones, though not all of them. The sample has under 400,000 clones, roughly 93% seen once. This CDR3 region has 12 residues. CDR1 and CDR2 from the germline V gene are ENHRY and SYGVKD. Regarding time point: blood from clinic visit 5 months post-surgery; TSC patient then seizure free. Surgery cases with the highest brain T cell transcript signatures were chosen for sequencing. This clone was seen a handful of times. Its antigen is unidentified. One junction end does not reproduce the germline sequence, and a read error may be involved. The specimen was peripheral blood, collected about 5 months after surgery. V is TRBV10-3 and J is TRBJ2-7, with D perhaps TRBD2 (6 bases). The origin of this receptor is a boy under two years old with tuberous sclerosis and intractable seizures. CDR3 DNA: TGTGCCATCAGTGAGTCGACGGAGGGGCCGCACTTC. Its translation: CAISESTEGPHF.